In this sample, the clone carrying this T cell receptor (beta chain) turned up many times. The antigen is not known. These data come from a study of response to subunit inactivated influenza vaccine. Deletions cut 2 bases from V and 0 bases from J, with 8 bases between. The germline V gene has CDR1 SGHVS and CDR2 FQNEAQ. The CDR3 spans 14 residues. Overall study results and limits: The study's authors posited that every seasonal influenza vaccination enlists few new T cells.

TCRdb re-called the RT-PCR reads through MiXCR, storing one row per CDR3 protein. Here the sample spans hundreds of thousands of distinct CDR3 sequences, approximately 18% being singletons. The clonotype comes from a man aged 50-60 years who received an inactivated influenza vaccine. Sample: PBMCs from blood, taken roughly 5 days after vaccination. The chain employs TRBV7-8 and TRBJ2-7; perhaps TRBD2 as D (6 bases). Here the CDR3 DNA reads TGTGCCAGCAGCTTACGCGGGAACTCCTACGAGCAGTACTTC. Encoded protein: CASSLRGNSYEQYF.